The rows below give T cell receptor beta chains drawn from one sample of a study of blood T cell repertoires in COVID-19. Using immunoSEQ multiplex PCR, the repertoire was profiled, and TCRdb retains in-frame clones only, with some absent. In the table there are about 190,000 clones, 88% of which are singletons. The sequencing input was peripheral blood. These TCRs come from a human donor in a cohort sampled during active COVID-19. The CDR3 runs from the conserved cysteine through the conserved F or W. A D gene is named only where the DNA matches it firmly. Clone size is stated in some rows and not others, as once, few, many or a class when expanded.

V gene	J gene	D gene	clone size	CDR3 protein	CDR3 DNA
TRBV5-4	TRBJ2-7	.	few	CASSLVGRPTYEQYF	TGTGCCAGCAGCTTGGTGGGCAGACCAACCTACGAGCAGTACTTC
TRBV6-6	TRBJ1-1	.	.	CASSSVTEAFF	TGTGCCAGCAGTTCGGTCACTGAAGCTTTCTTT
TRBV5-4	TRBJ2-1	.	.	CASSLGTPPNEQFF	TGTGCCAGCAGCTTGGGCACACCTCCTAATGAGCAGTTCTTC
TRBV6-2/TRBV6-3	TRBJ1-1	TRBD1	.	CASSSPQGWTEAFF	TGTGCCAGCAGTTCCCCACAGGGGTGGACTGAAGCTTTCTTT
TRBV3-1/TRBV3-2	TRBJ1-1	.	.	CASSLRTVNTEAFF	TGTGCCAGCAGCCTACGGACAGTTAACACTGAAGCTTTCTTT
TRBV7-2	TRBJ2-3	TRBD1	.	CATRQGVTDTQYF	TGTGCCACCAGACAGGGCGTCACAGATACGCAGTATTTT
TRBV7-9	TRBJ2-1	.	once	CASAEVSISYNEQFF	TGTGCCAGCGCCGAGGTGAGCATCTCCTACAATGAGCAGTTCTTC
TRBV2	TRBJ2-4	TRBD2	.	CASSERGTSENIQYF	TGTGCCAGCAGTGAACGAGGGACTAGCGAAAACATTCAGTACTTC
TRBV10-3	TRBJ2-1	TRBD2	.	CAIRMTSGMFDEQFF	TGTGCCATCAGGATGACTAGCGGGATGTTCGATGAGCAGTTCTTC
TRBV9	TRBJ1-1	.	few	CASSARQQITEAFF	TGTGCCAGCAGCGCTAGACAGCAAATCACTGAAGCTTTCTTT
TRBV3-1/TRBV3-2	TRBJ1-5	.	.	CASSPEAGIEPQHF	TGTGCCAGCAGCCCAGAGGCGGGGATCGAGCCCCAGCATTTT
TRBV5-5	TRBJ2-1	TRBD2	.	CASSLEAGLTYNEQFF	TGTGCCAGCAGCTTGGAGGCGGGACTAACATACAATGAGCAGTTCTTC
TRBV5-1	TRBJ1-1	.	.	CASTVGQPFMNTEAFF	TGCGCCAGCACCGTCGGACAGCCCTTCATGAACACTGAAGCTTTCTTT
TRBV3-1/TRBV3-2	TRBJ2-7	TRBD1	.	CASSQGQGHSYEQYF	TGTGCCAGCAGCCAAGGACAGGGCCACTCCTACGAGCAGTACTTC
TRBV7-2	TRBJ2-7	.	.	CASGRSYEQYF	TGTGCCAGCGGCAGGTCCTACGAGCAGTACTTC
TRBV9	TRBJ2-5	.	.	CASSVGAVKETQYF	TGTGCCAGCAGCGTAGGTGCAGTAAAAGAGACCCAGTACTTC
TRBV7-2	TRBJ1-5	TRBD1	.	CASSFSGQFNQPQHF	TGTGCCAGCAGCTTTTCGGGACAGTTTAATCAGCCCCAGCATTTT
TRBV5-4	TRBJ2-3	TRBD2	once	CASSFGLAGADTQYF	TGTGCCAGCAGTTTCGGACTAGCGGGGGCAGATACGCAGTATTTT
TRBV7-9	TRBJ1-2	TRBD1	.	CASSFPQGAGGYTF	TGTGCCAGCAGCTTTCCACAGGGGGCAGGTGGCTACACCTTC
TRBV4-1	TRBJ2-5	.	.	CASSRQTWETQYF	TGCGCCAGCAGCCGTCAAACATGGGAGACCCAGTACTTC
TRBV19	TRBJ2-2	TRBD2	.	CASSTSGSTGELFF	TGTGCCAGTAGTACTAGCGGGAGTACCGGGGAGCTGTTTTTT
TRBV23-1	TRBJ1-6	TRBD1	.	CASSQSARTGGLGYNSPLHF	TGCGCCAGCAGTCAGTCGGCCAGGACAGGGGGTTTAGGATATAATTCACCCCTCCACTTT
TRBV7-2	TRBJ2-5	.	.	CASRGVSTGAQETQYF	TGTGCCAGCCGAGGCGTCTCGACAGGAGCACAAGAGACCCAGTACTTC
TRBV2	TRBJ1-4	TRBD1	.	CASRRDSINEKLFF	TGTGCCAGCAGGAGGGACAGCATTAATGAAAAACTGTTTTTT
TRBV10-1	TRBJ1-4	.	once	CASFGLYHRNPNEKLFF	TGCGCCAGCTTTGGGCTCTACCACAGAAACCCCAATGAAAAACTGTTTTTT
TRBV24-1	TRBJ1-2	.	.	CATSDLDRSYGYTF	TGTGCCACCAGTGACCTCGACAGGAGCTATGGCTACACCTTC
TRBV9	TRBJ2-5	.	.	CASSVGGERETQYF	TGTGCCAGCAGCGTGGGGGGAGAGAGGGAGACCCAGTACTTC
TRBV4-3	TRBJ1-5	.	.	CASSQDSAGHQPQHF	TGCGCCAGCAGCCAAGATTCCGCAGGGCATCAGCCCCAGCATTTT
TRBV27	TRBJ2-2	TRBD1	.	CASTRTGARSGELFF	TGTGCCAGCACCCGGACAGGGGCAAGATCCGGGGAGCTGTTTTTT
TRBV30	TRBJ1-2	.	.	CAWSPPEGGYTF	TGTGCCTGGAGCCCACCCGAGGGTGGCTACACCTTC
TRBV12-3/TRBV12-4	TRBJ1-1	TRBD1	.	CASRQGGKTEAFF	TGTGCCAGCAGGCAGGGGGGTAAGACTGAAGCTTTCTTT
TRBV10-3	TRBJ2-1	TRBD2	.	CAVGLAQTEQFF	TGTGCCGTGGGACTAGCGCAAACTGAGCAGTTCTTC
TRBV24-1	TRBJ2-2	.	.	CATSDFSRATGELFF	TGTGCCACCAGTGATTTCAGCAGGGCCACCGGGGAGCTGTTTTTT
TRBV6-6	TRBJ1-5	.	.	CASSPGEVFSNQPQHF	TGTGCCAGCAGCCCGGGTGAGGTTTTTAGCAATCAGCCCCAGCATTTT
TRBV11-2	TRBJ1-1	.	few	CASSLNRRDTAFF	TGTGCCAGCAGCTTGAACAGGCGAGATACGGCTTTCTTT
TRBV29-1	TRBJ2-7	.	.	CSASRGFHEQYF	TGCAGCGCCAGCCGGGGGTTCCACGAGCAGTACTTC
TRBV5-4	TRBJ2-7	TRBD2	.	CASSLVGTSGYEQYF	TGTGCCAGCAGCTTGGTCGGGACTAGCGGCTACGAGCAGTACTTC
TRBV4-3	TRBJ1-2	TRBD1	.	CASSRDRVDYGYTF	TGCGCCAGCAGCCGGGACAGGGTAGACTATGGCTACACCTTC
TRBV5-1	TRBJ2-2	TRBD1	.	CASSLGDDRAGELFF	TGCGCCAGCAGCTTGGGGGACGACAGGGCCGGGGAGCTGTTTTTT
TRBV24-1	TRBJ2-2	TRBD2	.	CATSDSGTSGRVGELFF	TGTGCCACCAGTGACTCCGGGACTAGCGGGAGGGTCGGGGAGCTGTTTTTT
TRBV4-3	TRBJ2-4	TRBD2	.	CASSQTSGKGGQYF	TGCGCCAGCAGCCAGACTAGCGGGAAGGGGGGTCAGTACTTC
TRBV27	TRBJ1-2	TRBD1	.	CASSFQGAHYGYTF	TGTGCCAGCAGTTTTCAGGGGGCACACTATGGCTACACCTTC
TRBV10-3	TRBJ2-7	TRBD1	.	CAISESDRGLEQYF	TGTGCCATCAGTGAGTCGGACAGGGGGCTTGAGCAGTACTTC
TRBV20-1	TRBJ2-4	.	few	CSASSVNIQYF	TGCAGTGCTAGTAGCGTTAACATTCAGTACTTC
TRBV30	TRBJ1-6	.	.	CASAGANNSPLHF	TGTGCCTCGGCGGGAGCGAATAATTCACCCCTCCACTTT
TRBV3-1/TRBV3-2	TRBJ2-5	TRBD2	.	CASSQLAAYQETQYF	TGTGCCAGCAGCCAACTAGCGGCGTACCAAGAGACCCAGTACTTC
TRBV29-1	TRBJ2-1	TRBD1	.	CSVEDRIGTGVKQFF	TGCAGCGTTGAAGATCGTATCGGGACAGGGGTCAAGCAGTTCTTC
TRBV19	TRBJ1-2	.	.	CASLTLQGSYTF	TGTGCCAGTCTGACCCTCCAGGGCAGCTACACCTTC